This TCR beta chain appears in the sequencing data of a study of early T cells in non-severe SARS-CoV-2 infection. TCRdb used MiXCR to reprocess the 5' RACE reads, holding one entry per CDR3 protein. Of 80,000 to 95,000 distinct CDR3 sequences in the sample, around 15% were seen once. The CDR3 has 16 amino acids. The V gene's germline CDR1 is MNHEY and CDR2 SVGAGI. The germline V and J ends were trimmed by 5 bases and 2 bases, with 16 bases remaining between them. In this sample, this clonotype turned up many times. The sequence was collected from an adult who was a healthcare worker with PCR-confirmed SARS-CoV-2 infection or an uninfected control (not recorded which). This sequence joins TRBV6-5 and TRBJ1-5; the D gene is possibly TRBD1 (5 bases). Specimen: whole blood. CDR3 region: CASSPLGGGGNQPQHF. Here the CDR3 DNA reads TGTGCCAGCAGTCCACTGGGGGGTGGAGGCAATCAGCCCCAGCATTTT.